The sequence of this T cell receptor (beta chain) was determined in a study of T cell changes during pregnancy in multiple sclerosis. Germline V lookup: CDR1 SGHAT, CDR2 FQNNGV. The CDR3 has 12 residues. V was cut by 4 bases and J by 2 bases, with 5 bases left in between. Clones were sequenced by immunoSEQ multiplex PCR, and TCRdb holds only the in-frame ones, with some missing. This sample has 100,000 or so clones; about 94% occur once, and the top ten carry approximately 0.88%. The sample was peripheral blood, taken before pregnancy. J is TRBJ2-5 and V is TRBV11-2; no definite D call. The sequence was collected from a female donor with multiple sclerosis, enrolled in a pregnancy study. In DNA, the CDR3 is TGTGCCAGCAGCTCCGTTCAAGAGACCCAGTACTTC. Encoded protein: CASSSVQETQYF.